Below, 11 T cell receptor beta chains from the same sample are listed, as sequenced in a study of post-analysis software for immune sequencing data. General study points: Patients had higher frequencies than controls of roughly 5 TRBV segments, including TRBV5-6, TRBV5-1 and TRBV20-1.

Each TCR beta cDNA library carried unique molecular identifiers. TCRdb reanalysed the PCR reads using MiXCR and keeps one entry per CDR3 protein. The sample lists 820,000 or so distinct CDR3 sequences, about 53% occurring once. What these receptors recognize is not known. The sequenced sample consisted of blood. The receptors were sampled from a girl between 5 and 17 years old with multiple sclerosis.

Only one count was recorded for this clonotype. V is TRBV30 and J is TRBJ2-1; D remains ambiguous. V shed 7 bases and J shed 2 bases, with 9 bases lying between them. Germline values: CDR1 GTSNPN, CDR2 SVGIG (reference sequence). The CDR3 is made up of 12 amino acids. CDR3 protein: CASTMPYNEQFF. DNA of the CDR3: TGTGCCTCCACCATGCCCTACAATGAGCAGTTCTTC.

In the case of this clonotype: Compared with germline, one end of the junction differs, possibly owing to a read error. The chain carries TRBV29-1 and TRBJ2-1, with 7 nucleotides matching TRBD1. The CDR3 extends over 14 amino acids. CDR1 and CDR2 (germline): SQVTM, ANQGSEA. The CDR3 region has the DNA TGCGGCGTGGTTGGGACAGAAAACTACAATGAGCAGTTCTTC. Its translation is CGVVGTENYNEQFF.

V and J are TRBV5-1 and TRBJ2-6, with D possibly TRBD2 on 6 matching bases. The CDR3 loop spans 14 amino acids. CDR1 and CDR2 (germline): SGHRS, YFSETQ. The germline V and J ends were trimmed by 4 bases and 4 bases, with 9 bases remaining between them. The CDR3 DNA follows: TGCGCCAGCAGCCCCCGGGAGGGGGCCAACGTCCTGACTTTC. The encoded protein is CASSPREGANVLTF.

The rearrangement links TRBV11-1 to TRBJ2-5, with D uncertain. This CDR3 contains 14 residues. Deletions cut 5 bases from V and 3 bases from J, with 13 bases between. Germline lookup yields CDR1 SGHAT and CDR2 FQDESV (reference sequence). The DNA of the CDR3 is TGTGCCAGCAGCCACAGCTTGGCGAAAGAGACCCAGTACTTC. It specifies CASSHSLAKETQYF.

J is TRBJ1-1 and V is TRBV5-1, with D maybe TRBD1 (5 bases). V was clipped by 2 bases and J by 5 bases, with 10 bases between them. The length of the CDR3 is 13 residues. The germline V gene encodes CDR1 SGHRS and CDR2 YFSETQ. This CDR3 is CASSFQGGTEAFF. The CDR3 coding sequence is TGCGCCAGCAGCTTTCAGGGCGGGACTGAAGCTTTCTTT.

J is TRBJ2-1 and V is TRBV5-6, with D perhaps TRBD1 or TRBD2 (5 bases each). Germline V gene data show CDR1 as SGHDT and CDR2 as YYEEEE. CDR3 length: 15 residues. Trimming stripped 3 bases from V and 9 bases from J, with 19 bases between. The CDR3 sequence is CASSSPGRGAGEQFF. In nucleotides, the CDR3 is TGTGCCAGCAGCTCCCCCGGTCGAGGGGCAGGTGAGCAGTTCTTC.

This clonotype was counted a few times. The chain combines TRBV12-3 or TRBV12-4 with TRBJ2-1; the D gene is possibly TRBD2 (6 bases). CDR3 length: 17 residues. V lost 5 bases, J lost 0 bases, and 17 bases lay in between. The CDR3 nucleotides are TGTGCCAGCAGTCAGGCGGGACTTCCTAGCTCCTACAATGAGCAGTTCTTC. The encoded protein is CASSQAGLPSSYNEQFF.

This rearrangement joins TRBV15 to TRBJ1-2, with TRBD1 as a possible D gene (5 bases). With 0 bases removed from V and 8 bases from J, the gap between germline ends came to 13 bases. This CDR3 is built from 14 residues. CDR1 and CDR2 (germline): LNHNV, YYDKDF (reference sequence). The CDR3, as DNA: TGTGCCACCAGCAGAGAACCCGTAGGGGAAGGCTACACCTTC. This sequence encodes CATSREPVGEGYTF.

This chain links TRBV29-1 with TRBJ2-1, with D unclear. The better agreement between TRBJ2-7 and the DNA end casts doubt on the J call. The CDR3 runs 14 residues. CDR1 and CDR2 from the germline V gene are SQVTM and ANQGSEA. This chain's CDR3 is CSVEIGGWRNEQYF. The CDR3 coding sequence is TGCAGCGTTGAAATTGGTGGGTGGCGCAACGAGCAGTACTTC.

The gene calls are TRBV18 and TRBJ2-3; 11 bases align to TRBD2. Germline V gene data show CDR1 as KGHSH and CDR2 as LQKENI. Unmatched junction bases numbered 1, after V lost 4 bases and J lost 4 bases. This CDR3 contains 14 residues. CDR3 protein: CASSQLAGADTQYF. The CDR3 DNA sequence: TGTGCCAGCTCACAACTAGCGGGAGCAGATACGCAGTATTTT.

The genes are TRBV12-3 or TRBV12-4 and TRBJ1-6; D ambiguous. V lost 3 bases and J 0 bases, leaving 3 bases between the germline ends. CDR3 size: 14 residues. The CDR3 DNA sequence: TGTGCCAGCAGTTTTGTCTCCTATAATTCACCCCTCCACTTT. Its protein is CASSFVSYNSPLHF.